This T cell receptor (beta chain) originates from a study of blood T cell repertoires in COVID-19. The overall study: COVID-19 samples from acute and convalescent phases originated in the United States, Italy and Spain. From T cells, B-cell-depleted T cells, or PBMCs came the material, which was cDNA or gDNA.

Data came from immunoSEQ multiplex PCR; TCRdb stores just in-frame clones and leaves some out. The sample records 20,000 to 30,000 clones, 82% being singletons. CDR1 is GTSNPN, CDR2 SVGIG, per germline (reference sequence). The ends lost 2 bases at V and 4 bases at J; junction bases unmatched: 7. CDR3 length: 15 residues. Sequencing was done on a sample of peripheral blood. The V gene is TRBV30, the J gene TRBJ2-2; the match to TRBD1 covers 7 bases. This sequence was found in a human donor in a cohort sampled during active COVID-19. As DNA, the CDR3 is TGTGCCTGGAGTTCACAGGGGTTAGGCACCGGGGAGCTGTTTTTT. It is translated as CAWSSQGLGTGELFF.